This T cell receptor beta chain was found in a study of shared clonotypes between healthy human individuals. Per the germline V gene, CDR1 is LNHDA and CDR2 is SQIVND (reference sequence). The V end lost 1 base, the J end lost 6 bases, and 4 bases lay between the germline ends. This CDR3 is built from 12 residues. Each replicate PCR on the sorted subsets used about 0.2 ug DNA (approximately 27,000 T cell genomes). Assay used: immunoSEQ multiplex PCR; TCRdb lists only in-frame clones, some missing. The table has about 2,500,000 clones, roughly nine tenths seen once. This clone has just a few counts. This receptor was identified in a man younger than 30 in good health. V and J are TRBV19 and TRBJ1-5; D unresolved. Sequencing was done on a sample of naive CD4+ T cells sorted from blood. Subset denoted: CD45RA+ positively selected. CDR3 region: CASSIVPQPQHF. CDR3 DNA sequence: TGTGCCAGTAGTATAGTCCCTCAGCCCCAGCATTTT.